The rows below give T cell receptor beta chains drawn from one sample of a study of blood T cell repertoires in COVID-19. Sequencing was performed with immunoSEQ multiplex PCR; in TCRdb, only in-frame clones are kept and a portion is missing. The data show approximately 170,000 clones, with 80% to 85% seen just once and roughly a tenth held by the top ten. The sequenced sample was peripheral blood. These receptors were obtained from a man in his 70s with active or convalescent COVID-19. The CDR3 runs from the conserved cysteine through the conserved F or W. A D gene is named only where the DNA matches it firmly. The listing skips clone size in some rows; elsewhere it reads once, few, many or a size class.

j_call | d_call | v_call | clone_size | cdr3_aa | cdr3_nt
TRBJ2-5 | TRBD1 | TRBV11-2 | NA | CASSLGQGQETQYF | TGTGCCAGCAGCTTAGGACAGGGCCAGGAGACCCAGTACTTC
TRBJ2-3 | NA | TRBV28 | NA | CASSFPGKSTDTQYF | TGTGCCAGCAGTTTCCCCGGGAAAAGCACAGATACGCAGTATTTT
TRBJ1-6 | NA | TRBV18 | NA | CASSPQTADNSPLHF | TGTGCCAGCTCACCTCAGACGGCGGATAATTCACCCCTCCACTTT
TRBJ1-1 | NA | TRBV11-2 | NA | CASSLDLRGNTEAFF | TGTGCCAGCAGCTTAGATCTCAGGGGGAACACTGAAGCTTTCTTT
TRBJ1-5 | TRBD1 | TRBV18 | few | CASSDRGTNQPQHF | TGTGCCAGCTCAGACAGGGGGACCAATCAGCCCCAGCATTTT
TRBJ1-2 | NA | TRBV28 | NA | CASSALPRAGYYGYTF | TGTGCCAGCAGTGCCCTCCCCAGGGCCGGTTACTATGGCTACACCTTC
TRBJ1-2 | NA | TRBV9 | NA | CASSVGGLMSYGYTF | TGTGCCAGCAGCGTAGGAGGACTGATGAGCTATGGCTACACCTTC
TRBJ1-2 | TRBD1 | TRBV28 | few | CASSALTGTGIYGYTF | TGTGCCAGCAGTGCCTTAACCGGGACAGGGATCTATGGCTACACCTTC
TRBJ1-3 | NA | TRBV18 | NA | CASSPASGSGNTIYF | TGTGCCAGCTCACCGGCCAGCGGCTCTGGAAACACCATATATTTT
TRBJ2-1 | NA | TRBV7-6 | NA | CASSLSGTSYNEQFF | TGTGCCAGCAGCCTTAGCGGTACCTCCTACAATGAGCAGTTCTTC
TRBJ2-5 | NA | TRBV12-3/TRBV12-4 | NA | CASSRDWAETQYF | TGTGCCAGCAGCCGGGACTGGGCAGAGACCCAGTACTTC
TRBJ1-5 | TRBD1 | TRBV6-2/TRBV6-3 | NA | CASSYSQTGQHNQPQHF | TGTGCCAGCAGTTACTCCCAGACAGGGCAACACAATCAGCCCCAGCATTTT
TRBJ1-1 | NA | TRBV6-2/TRBV6-3 | NA | CASSSDILAAFF | TGTGCCAGCAGCTCCGACATACTGGCTGCTTTCTTT
TRBJ1-1 | NA | TRBV6-2/TRBV6-3 | many | CASSQRRGNTEAFF | TGTGCCAGCAGTCAGCGACGGGGGAACACTGAAGCTTTCTTT
TRBJ2-7 | TRBD2 | TRBV3-1/TRBV3-2 | NA | CASSQGHGGKTYEQYF | TGTGCCAGCAGCCAAGGTCACGGGGGGAAGACGTACGAGCAGTACTTC
TRBJ1-5 | NA | TRBV27 | NA | CASSFQSQGNQPQHF | TGTGCCAGCAGTTTTCAGTCACAGGGAAATCAGCCCCAGCATTTT
TRBJ1-1 | TRBD1 | TRBV18 | NA | CASSHGQGLNTEAFF | TGTGCCAGCTCTCATGGACAGGGTTTGAACACTGAAGCTTTCTTT
TRBJ1-6 | NA | TRBV28 | NA | CASSPRFRQLHF | TGTGCCAGCAGCCCCAGGTTTCGACAGCTCCACTTT
TRBJ2-6 | TRBD1 | TRBV28 | NA | CASSNDRVAGANVLTF | TGTGCCAGCAGTAATGACAGGGTGGCTGGGGCCAACGTCCTGACTTTC
TRBJ2-1 | TRBD2 | TRBV9 | NA | CASSPRASGENEQFF | TGTGCCAGCAGCCCCCGGGCTAGCGGGGAGAATGAGCAGTTCTTC
TRBJ1-3 | NA | TRBV6-5 | NA | CASSFTGASGNTIYF | TGTGCCAGCAGTTTCACTGGGGCCTCTGGAAACACCATATATTTT
TRBJ1-2 | NA | TRBV18 | NA | CASSPSKRHYGYTF | TGTGCCAGCTCACCTTCGAAGCGTCACTATGGCTACACCTTC
TRBJ1-4 | NA | TRBV5-5 | NA | CASSKEAVYNEKLFF | TGTGCCAGCAGCAAAGAGGCGGTCTATAATGAAAAACTGTTTTTT
TRBJ2-2 | NA | TRBV4-3 | few | CASSPSRANTGELFF | TGCGCCAGCAGCCCTAGTCGAGCGAACACCGGGGAGCTGTTTTTT
TRBJ1-2 | NA | TRBV5-8 | few | CASSFAHQDSGGYTF | TGTGCCAGCAGCTTTGCCCATCAGGATAGTGGTGGCTACACCTTC